This T cell receptor (beta chain) was documented in a study of tumor and adjacent non-tumor tissue in lung cancer. Study summary: Each sample yielded around 4 million productive TCRbeta reads on average.

CDR3 length: 16 residues. CDR1 is MDHEN, CDR2 SYDVKM, per germline. Broader study findings: Normal lung showed higher cumulative top 100 clone frequency than tumor.

The template was RNA from unsorted bulk tissue. Between August and November 2014, newly diagnosed, chemotherapy-naive lung cancer patients underwent thoracic surgery in China. TCRbeta libraries were built with three rounds of nested PCR, modified from ARM-PCR. In TCRdb, the multiplex PCR reads were re-called with MiXCR into one record per CDR3 protein. The sample has 65,000 to 90,000 distinct CDR3 sequences; 75% to 90% are singletons. About this clonotype itself: The antigen is not known. One junction end does not reproduce the germline sequence, and a read error may be involved.

The specimen sequenced was lung tumor tissue. This clonotype originated in a woman between 45 and 65 years old with non-small cell lung cancer. This rearrangement joins TRBV28 to TRBJ2-1; 12 bases line up with TRBD2. CDR3 loop: CVSSLKTSGSHNEKFF. The CDR3 DNA reads as TGTGTCAGCAGTTTAAAGACTAGCGGGAGCCACAATGAGAAGTTCTTC.